The 15 T cell receptor beta chains listed next were all sequenced from one sample in a study of T cell responses to AZD1222 COVID-19 vaccine (dated by TCRdb to the early 2020s). Library preparation used the immunoSEQ multiplex PCR assay. The table comes from immuneACCESS by way of TCRdb, which keeps in-frame sequences with V and J called. Part of the clones is missing from these tables; in studies checked, under half for an unresolved V gene and the rest for unknown reasons. The sample profile shows tens of thousands of clones; 80% of them were found once. The ten largest account for approximately 22% of the sample. Reading the label with the study, this specimen's time point is: baseline before first vaccination. The sequences come from peripheral blood, collected on day 0 of AZD1222 vaccination. These receptors originate from an adult in good health.

V usage is TRBV7-8 and J usage is TRBJ1-1; TRBD1 aligns across 7 bases. CDR1 is SGHVS and CDR2 is FQNEAQ in the germline V gene. The ends lost 3 bases at V and 3 bases at J; junction bases unmatched: 4. The CDR3 spans 14 residues. CDR3 protein: CASSFSDRYTEAFF. In nucleotides, the CDR3 is TGTGCCAGCAGCTTTTCGGACAGGTACACTGAAGCTTTCTTT.

The V gene is TRBV19, the J gene TRBJ1-6, with D possibly TRBD1 on 5 matching bases. Germline loops: CDR1 LNHDA, CDR2 SQIVND (reference sequence). The V end lost 4 bases, the J end lost 6 bases, and 16 bases lay between the germline ends. CDR3 length: 16 amino acids. CDR3 in amino acids: CASSRQTGTGNSPLHF. In nucleotides, the CDR3 is TGTGCCAGTAGTAGACAGACCGGGACGGGTAATTCACCCCTCCACTTT.

The chain joins TRBV5-1 to TRBJ2-6; possibly TRBD2 for D (5 bases). The CDR3 is 13 residues long. Germline CDR1 is SGHRS and CDR2 is YFSETQ. V lost 7 bases to trimming and J lost 4 bases, with 9 bases between them. The CDR3 region has the DNA TGCGCCAGCCGTGGGGAGGGGGCCAACGTCCTGACTTTC. Encoded protein: CASRGEGANVLTF.

The chain carries TRBV29-1 and TRBJ2-1; maybe TRBD1 (5 bases). CDR3 length: 15 residues. Trimming stripped 3 bases from V and 4 bases from J, with 16 bases between. Germline values: CDR1 SQVTM, CDR2 ANQGSEA. The DNA of the CDR3 is TGCAGCGTTGACAGTGGAATGGGGCTATACAATGAGCAGTTCTTC. It is translated as CSVDSGMGLYNEQFF.

Remarks on this clone: Other DNA sequences of this sample code for an identical CDR3. This chain connects TRBV4-1 to TRBJ1-2; a weak D match, TRBD1 (5 bases). The CDR3 is 14 residues long. CDR1 MGHRA and CDR2 YSYEKL come from the germline V gene. V dropped 0 bases and J dropped 8 bases, with 13 bases sitting between them. CDR3 nucleotide sequence: TGCGCCAGCAGCCAAGACGAAGGGGCCGGGGGCTACACCTTC. Translation gives CASSQDEGAGGYTF.

The chain uses TRBV25-1 and TRBJ2-4; D might be TRBD1 (5 bases). CDR3 size: 16 residues. V lost 1 base, J lost 0 bases, and 10 bases lay in between. Germline assignment: CDR1 MGHDK and CDR2 SYGVNS. CDR3 loop: CASSELTALAKNIQYF. CDR3 DNA sequence: TGTGCCAGCAGTGAATTGACAGCCCTAGCCAAAAACATTCAGTACTTC.

The rearrangement uses TRBV7-9 and TRBJ1-1; D gene uncertain. The CDR3 runs to 14 residues. V lost 5 bases to trimming and J lost 1 base, with 11 bases between them. CDR1 and CDR2 from the germline V gene are SEHNR and FQNEAQ (reference sequence). CDR3 sequence reads: CASSNYQANTEAFF. CDR3 nucleotide sequence: TGTGCCAGCAGCAACTACCAGGCGAACACTGAAGCTTTCTTT. The variable domain in full, with the rest retrieved from reference TRBV7-9 and TRBJ1-1, is DTGVSQNPRHKITKRGQNVTFRCDPISEHNRLYWYRQTLGQGPEFLTYFQNEAQLEKSRLLSDRFSAERPKGSFSTLEIQRTEQGDSAMYLCASSNYQANTEAFFGQGTRLTVV.

The genes are TRBV6-9 and TRBJ1-2; perhaps TRBD1 as D (5 bases). Germline CDR1 is MNHGY and CDR2 is SVAAGI. The CDR3 length is 15 residues. V was cut by 3 bases and J by 5 bases, with 16 bases left in between. The CDR3 nucleotides read TGTGCCAGCAGTTACCGGGGAGGGGCGGCTTATGGCTACACCTTC. Translated, it gives CASSYRGGAAYGYTF.

As DNA, the CDR3 is TGTGCCAGTAGTATCGTAGTTCGGGAGCCCTACAATGAGCAGTTCTTC. Translation: CASSIVVREPYNEQFF. The chain links TRBV19 to TRBJ2-1, with D tentatively TRBD2 (6 bases). The V end was cut by 3 bases, the J end by 2 bases, with 14 bases between. Germline V CDR1 and CDR2: LNHDA, SQIVND (reference sequence). The CDR3 loop spans 16 amino acids.

This chain joins TRBV5-4 and TRBJ2-1; the D gene is possibly TRBD1 (6 bases). Germline V lookup: CDR1 SGHNT, CDR2 YYREEE (reference sequence). The CDR3 has 15 amino acids. The ends were cut back, 2 bases at V and 3 bases at J, with 12 bases in the middle. The CDR3, as DNA: TGTGCCAGCAGCTTCGGACAGAATGGCTACAATGAGCAGTTCTTC. Residues: CASSFGQNGYNEQFF.

The genes are TRBV4-1 and TRBJ1-2; no clear D gene. Germline lookup yields CDR1 MGHRA and CDR2 YSYEKL. Trimming took off 1 base at V and 2 bases at J, with 8 bases between the two ends. This CDR3 has 14 amino acids. The chain's CDR3 is CASSQGNSNYGYTF. The CDR3 DNA sequence: TGCGCCAGCAGCCAAGGGAACAGCAACTATGGCTACACCTTC.

The V and J genes are TRBV6-5 and TRBJ2-1; 8 bases fit TRBD1. In germline, CDR1 is MNHEY, CDR2 SVGAGI. J lost 5 bases, V lost 6 bases, and 9 bases had no gene match. This CDR3 is built from 15 residues. The CDR3 coding sequence is TGTGCCAGCAGGAACCCCCAGGGGGCCCACAATGAGCAGTTCTTC. This sequence encodes CASRNPQGAHNEQFF.

V usage is TRBV3-1 (or the pseudogene TRBV3-2) and J usage is TRBJ1-4; 9 nucleotides line up with TRBD1. The germline CDR1 and CDR2 sequences are LGHDT and YNNKEL (reference sequence). V lost 4 bases, J lost 12 bases, and 12 bases stayed unmatched. The CDR3 sequence is 15 residues long. CDR3 DNA: TGTGCCAGCAGCCCTCAACTAGGACAGGGGATGGAACTGTTTTTT. Protein product: CASSPQLGQGMELFF.

This rearrangement joins TRBV14 to TRBJ1-2, with TRBD1 matching 8 bases. The V segment lost 7 bases and the J segment 7 bases; nucleotides outside the gene matches: 14. There are 15 residues in the CDR3. From germline, CDR1 is SGHDN and CDR2 FVKESK. The CDR3 reads CASTNLSTGGGGYTF. In DNA, the CDR3 is TGTGCCAGCACCAACCTTTCTACAGGGGGAGGTGGCTACACCTTC.

V usage is TRBV18 and J usage is TRBJ2-3; 9 bases fit TRBD1. Per germline, CDR1 KGHSH and CDR2 LQKENI. Germline trimming cut 3 bases from V and 2 bases from J; bases unmatched to any gene: 3. CDR3 size: 15 residues. DNA for the CDR3: TGTGCCAGCTCACCTCGGACAGGGGCCACAGATACGCAGTATTTT. This sequence encodes CASSPRTGATDTQYF.